The rows below give T cell receptor beta chains drawn from one sample of a study of long-term antiretroviral therapy in people with HIV. Libraries were prepared by immunoSEQ multiplex PCR; TCRdb keeps only in-frame clonotypes and omits some of them. The table has about 24,000 clones, around 85% seen once. The sample was unsorted PBMCs, taken 1.2 years after starting antiretroviral therapy. These receptor sequences come from a middle-aged man with HIV. The CDR3 runs from the conserved cysteine through the conserved F or W. The D gene is left open where the match is weak. Clone size is not always given. Where it is, it says once, few, many or a class for expanded clones.

CDR3 protein	CDR3 DNA	J gene	V gene	CDR3 length	clone size	D gene
CASSGGTVGGELFF	TGTGCCAGCAGCGGGGGGACCGTCGGCGGGGAGCTGTTTTTT	TRBJ2-2	TRBV9	14	-	-
CASSPGGAQETQYF	TGTGCCAGCTCACCCGGAGGGGCCCAAGAGACCCAGTACTTC	TRBJ2-5	TRBV18	14	-	-
CAWATGVSNEKLFF	TGTGCCTGGGCCACAGGGGTGTCTAATGAAAAACTGTTTTTT	TRBJ1-4	TRBV30	14	-	TRBD1
CASSLSAGPVSYEQYF	TGTGCCAGCAGTTTATCCGCCGGGCCCGTTTCCTACGAGCAGTACTTC	TRBJ2-7	TRBV27	16	-	-
CASSSWTMNTEAFF	TGTGCCAGCAGCTCCTGGACAATGAACACTGAAGCTTTCTTT	TRBJ1-1	TRBV21-1	14	-	-
CASSSLGAPTDTQYF	TGTGCCAGCAGCTCCCTGGGGGCCCCCACAGATACGCAGTATTTT	TRBJ2-3	TRBV7-8	15	-	-
CASSLRVDTEAFF	TGTGCTAGCAGCCTTAGGGTGGACACTGAAGCTTTCTTT	TRBJ1-1	TRBV7-7	13	-	-
CASSLLGASQPQHF	TGTGCCAGCAGTTTATTGGGGGCGTCTCAGCCCCAGCATTTT	TRBJ1-5	TRBV27	14	-	-
CASSWGPLYEQYF	TGTGCCAGCAGTTGGGGTCCCCTTTACGAGCAGTACTTC	TRBJ2-7	TRBV5-4	13	-	-
CASSGIQDYYEQYF	TGCGCCAGCAGTGGAATACAGGATTACTACGAGCAGTACTTC	TRBJ2-7	TRBV10-2	14	-	-
CATSSSGLNTEAFF	TGTGCCACCAGCAGCTCAGGGTTAAACACTGAAGCTTTCTTT	TRBJ1-1	TRBV15	14	-	-
CASSQTANYGYTF	TGTGCCAGCAGCCAGACAGCTAACTATGGCTACACCTTC	TRBJ1-2	TRBV14	13	few	-
CASSVTPFSGNTIYF	TGTGCCAGCAGTGTTACACCGTTCTCTGGAAACACCATATATTTT	TRBJ1-3	TRBV6-1	15	few	-
CAWSIDLTGELFF	TGTGCCTGGAGTATCGATTTGACCGGGGAGCTGTTTTTT	TRBJ2-2	TRBV30	13	-	-
CASSLGIAPGGANVLTF	TGTGCCAGCAGCTTAGGGATAGCCCCCGGTGGGGCCAACGTCCTGACTTTC	TRBJ2-6	TRBV7-6	17	-	-
CASSLQGNTEAFF	TGTGCCAGCAGCTTACAGGGAAACACTGAAGCTTTCTTT	TRBJ1-1	TRBV11-2	13	-	-
CASSLEGGYEQFF	TGTGCCAGCAGCTTGGAGGGGGGTTATGAGCAGTTCTTC	TRBJ2-1	TRBV7-9	13	-	-
CASSEIVSRF	TGTGCCAGCAGTGAAATCGTCAGCCGGTTT	TRBJ1-1	TRBV6-1	10	few	-
CASSPRGDNYGYTF	TGCGCCAGCAGCCCGAGGGGGGATAACTATGGCTACACCTTC	TRBJ1-2	TRBV4-1	14	-	-
CASSMRTTNEKLFF	TGTGCCAGTAGTATGCGGACAACTAATGAAAAACTGTTTTTT	TRBJ1-4	TRBV19	14	-	-
CASSLDPGAGTEAFF	TGTGCCAGCAGCTTAGACCCCGGGGCAGGTACTGAAGCTTTCTTT	TRBJ1-1	TRBV7-9	15	once	-
CASRSGPAYEQYF	TGTGCCAGCAGGTCGGGGCCCGCCTACGAGCAGTACTTC	TRBJ2-7	TRBV27	13	-	-
CASKTSGGEGHTGELFF	TGTGCCAGCAAAACTAGCGGGGGGGAAGGTCACACCGGGGAGCTGTTTTTT	TRBJ2-2	TRBV28	17	-	TRBD2
CASSQDPPGTEAFF	TGTGCCAGCAGCCAAGACCCCCCCGGGACTGAAGCTTTCTTT	TRBJ1-1	TRBV11-2	14	-	-
CASSLGRADTQYF	TGTGCCAGCAGCTTAGGCCGGGCGGATACGCAGTATTTT	TRBJ2-3	TRBV13	13	-	-